This passage covers 22 T cell receptor beta chains from one sample sequenced in a study of blood T cell repertoires in COVID-19. Using immunoSEQ multiplex PCR, the repertoire was profiled, and TCRdb retains in-frame clones only, with some absent. The sample has about 220,000 clones; about 80% are singletons. The sample was peripheral blood. The receptors derive from a woman between 40 and 55 years old with active or convalescent COVID-19.

The V gene is TRBV4-1, the J gene TRBJ2-3; 7 bases are shared with TRBD2. Germline values: CDR1 MGHRA, CDR2 YSYEKL. J lost 2 bases, V lost 4 bases, and 6 bases had no gene match. The CDR3 is 15 amino acids. This CDR3 is CASSRGGRDTDTQYF. The CDR3 region has the DNA TGCGCCAGCAGCCGGGGGGGAAGGGACACAGATACGCAGTATTTT.

The chain uses TRBV29-1 and TRBJ2-3, with 9 nucleotides matching TRBD1. CDR1 and CDR2 from the germline V gene are SQVTM and ANQGSEA. V was pared by 4 bases and J by 6 bases, with 8 bases of the junction left unmatched. The CDR3 sequence is 14 residues long. CDR3 DNA: TGCAGCGTTGGCGGGACAGGGACTCGGGATACGCAGTATTTT. As protein: CSVGGTGTRDTQYF.

J is TRBJ2-5 and V is TRBV6-5; D is possibly TRBD1 (6 bases). V gave up 5 bases and J gave up 1 base, with 11 bases separating them. Germline lookup yields CDR1 MNHEY and CDR2 SVGAGI. This CDR3 is built from 14 residues. The CDR3 coding sequence is TGTGCCAGCAGTCCAGACAGGATCCAAGAGACCCAGTACTTC. Translating gives CASSPDRIQETQYF.

This chain uses TRBV24-1 with TRBJ2-3; 7 nucleotides match TRBD2. Germline CDR1 KGHDR, CDR2 SFDVKD. This CDR3 is built from 15 residues. J was trimmed by 1 base and V by 0 bases; bases with no gene match: 0. The CDR3 DNA is TGTGCCACCAGTGATTTGACTAGCGGCACAGATACGCAGTATTTT. This encodes CATSDLTSGTDTQYF.

The rearrangement uses TRBV7-9 and TRBJ2-7; 11 nucleotides line up with TRBD1. CDR1 is SEHNR, CDR2 FQNEAQ, per germline (reference sequence). With V trimmed by 6 bases and J by 2 bases, 3 bases remained unmatched. The CDR3 spans 14 residues. The CDR3 DNA reads TGTGCCAGCAGTTCGGGACAGGGGGCCTACGAGCAGTACTTC. This sequence encodes CASSSGQGAYEQYF.

This clone appeared a few times. V gene TRBV30 combines with J gene TRBJ2-1; 12 bases match TRBD2. The V gene end was trimmed by 5 bases and the J gene end by 0 bases; junction bases not matched to a gene: 2. The CDR3 sequence is 15 residues long. Germline-derived CDR1 and CDR2 are GTSNPN and SVGIG (reference sequence). The CDR3 here is CAWGLAGTSYNEQFF. As DNA, the CDR3 is TGTGCCTGGGGACTAGCGGGGACCTCCTACAATGAGCAGTTCTTC.

J is TRBJ2-7 and V is TRBV30; a possible D gene is TRBD2 (7 bases). The length of the CDR3 is 16 residues. The V gene's germline CDR1 is GTSNPN and CDR2 SVGIG (reference sequence). Trimming took 3 bases from V and 0 from J, leaving 18 bases between them. The CDR3, as DNA: TGTGCCTGGAGCCATTTAAGGGGAGGGGGCTCCTACGAGCAGTACTTC. It specifies CAWSHLRGGGSYEQYF.

This clone appeared once. The chain carries TRBV30 and TRBJ2-3; a weak D match, TRBD1 (7 bases). Trimming removed 5 bases at V and 5 bases at J, with 17 bases between. This CDR3 comprises 14 residues. CDR1 is GTSNPN and CDR2 is SVGIG in the germline V gene (reference sequence). The CDR3 nucleotides read TGTGCCTGGTACTCAGGGGGGCTCGGAGATACGCAGTATTTT. Translating it yields CAWYSGGLGDTQYF. The full variable domain, in which reference TRBV30 and TRBJ2-3 provide the parts outside the CDR3, is SQTIHQWPATLVQPVGSPLSLECTVEGTSNPNLYWYRQAAGRGLQLLFYSVGIGQISSEVPQNLSASRPQDRQFILSSKKLLLSDSGFYLCAWYSGGLGDTQYFGPGTRLTVL.

The rearrangement uses TRBV28 and TRBJ1-3, with 7 bases aligning to TRBD1. The germline V gene has CDR1 MDHEN and CDR2 SYDVKM. The CDR3 has 17 residues. Trimming took 2 bases from V and 0 from J; bases not matched to a gene: 7. In DNA form, the CDR3 reads TGTGCCAGCAGTTTAGGGGGGACAGCCAGCTCTGGAAACACCATATATTTT. This codes for CASSLGGTASSGNTIYF. Full variable domain (rest looked up from reference TRBV28 and TRBJ1-3): DVKVTQSSRYLVKRTGEKVFLECVQDMDHENMFWYRQDPGLGLRLIYFSYDVKMKEKGDIPEGYSVSREKKERFSLILESASTNQTSMYLCASSLGGTASSGNTIYFGEGSWLTVV.

The chain couples TRBV3-1 (or the pseudogene TRBV3-2) to TRBJ1-6, with D unresolved. The germline gives CDR1 LGHDT, CDR2 YNNKEL (reference sequence). V was clipped by 1 base and J by 5 bases, with 6 bases between them. The CDR3 length is 14 residues. CDR3 amino acids: CASSQAVDNSPLHF. CDR3 DNA: TGTGCCAGCAGCCAAGCGGTCGATAATTCACCCCTCCACTTT.

This clone has more than one count but fewer than ten. This sequence joins TRBV28 and TRBJ2-1, with a weak D call TRBD2 (6 bases). The CDR3 covers 15 residues. Trimming pared 3 bases from V and 6 bases from J, leaving 15 bases between. CDR1 MDHEN and CDR2 SYDVKM come from the germline V gene. The CDR3 bases are TGTGCCAGCAGTTTGTGGGACTTGGTCAGCAATGAGCAGTTCTTC. Translation gives CASSLWDLVSNEQFF. The variable domain in full, completed from reference TRBV28 and TRBJ2-1, reads DVKVTQSSRYLVKRTGEKVFLECVQDMDHENMFWYRQDPGLGLRLIYFSYDVKMKEKGDIPEGYSVSREKKERFSLILESASTNQTSMYLCASSLWDLVSNEQFFGPGTRLTVL.

The chain employs TRBV11-2 and TRBJ2-3; D is possibly TRBD2 (6 bases). The germline gives CDR1 SGHAT, CDR2 FQNNGV. The V end lost 5 bases, the J end lost 7 bases, and 16 bases lay between the germline ends. The CDR3 covers 14 residues. The CDR3 region is CASSPGTGPYTQYF. CDR3 nucleotides: TGTGCCAGCAGCCCCGGGACTGGCCCCTATACGCAGTATTTT.

Here the CDR3 reads CASSQGLAGDYNEQFF. DNA for the CDR3: TGCGCCAGCAGCCAGGGACTAGCGGGTGACTACAATGAGCAGTTCTTC. This chain links TRBV4-3 with TRBJ2-1; 12 bases align to TRBD2. V shed 3 bases, J shed 3 bases, and the junction held 3 bases outside the gene matches. Germline V gene lookup returns CDR1 LGHNA and CDR2 YSLEER. The CDR3 has 16 amino acids.

The chain links TRBV12-5 to TRBJ2-2; maybe TRBD1 (6 bases). The CDR3 length is 19 residues. Trimming took 5 bases from V and 3 from J, leaving 25 bases between them. The germline V gene encodes CDR1 LGHNT and CDR2 FRNRAP. In DNA, the CDR3 is TGTGCTAGTGGTCCATTCTCCAGGGGTCCTTACTATTACACCGGGGAGCTGTTTTTT. It encodes CASGPFSRGPYYYTGELFF.

The chain has TRBV3-1 (or the pseudogene TRBV3-2) and TRBJ2-1; TRBD1 agrees at 9 bases. The germline gives CDR1 LGHDT, CDR2 YNNKEL (reference sequence). This CDR3 region has 15 residues. V shed 4 bases, J shed 5 bases, and the junction held 6 bases outside the gene matches. As DNA, the CDR3 is TGTGCCAGCAGCCTCACAGGGGGCAGAAACAATGAGCAGTTCTTC. This gives the protein CASSLTGGRNNEQFF.

J is TRBJ1-2 and V is TRBV18; 8 positions agree with TRBD1. The CDR3 is made up of 14 amino acids. Losses at the gene ends were 4 bases for V and 7 bases for J; bases not matched to a gene: 8. From germline, CDR1 is KGHSH and CDR2 LQKENI. The CDR3 spells CASSLGQGGGGYTF. CDR3 in DNA: TGTGCCAGCTCACTAGGACAGGGAGGTGGTGGCTACACCTTC.

With respect to this clone: The sample carries other DNA sequences with the same CDR3. This chain links TRBV5-1 with TRBJ2-5; TRBD2 is a possible D gene (5 bases). V was cut by 0 bases and J by 4 bases, with 13 bases left in between. Germline V CDR1 and CDR2: SGHRS, YFSETQ. The CDR3 extends over 15 amino acids. CDR3 in amino acids: CASSLGPAGVETQYF. In DNA form, the CDR3 reads TGCGCCAGCAGCTTGGGGCCGGCGGGCGTAGAGACCCAGTACTTC.

The DNA for the CDR3 is TGTGCCAGCAGTTTACCTCGACGGGGGGGGAGCACAGATACGCAGTATTTT. The encoded protein is CASSLPRRGGSTDTQYF. This rearrangement joins TRBV6-2 or TRBV6-3 to TRBJ2-3; 8 positions match TRBD2. This CDR3 has 17 amino acids. Germline loops: CDR1 MNHEY, CDR2 SVGEGT. The junction had 9 bases not matched to a gene; V was cut back by 4 bases and J by 0 bases.

This sequence joins TRBV3-1 (or the pseudogene TRBV3-2) and TRBJ1-1; D might be TRBD1 (6 bases). V was pared by 4 bases and J by 1 base, with 13 bases between. The V gene's germline CDR1 is LGHDT and CDR2 YNNKEL (reference sequence). The CDR3 extends over 15 amino acids. The CDR3 loop reads CASSLSGARNTEAFF. Written as DNA, the CDR3 is TGTGCCAGCAGCCTATCAGGGGCCCGGAACACTGAAGCTTTCTTT.

The chain employs TRBV10-2 and TRBJ2-7; 8 bases line up with TRBD1. Trimming at V came to 3 bases and at J to 1 base, leaving 5 bases not matched to a gene. Germline CDR1 reads WSHSY; CDR2 reads SAAADI. CDR3 length equals 15 residues. The CDR3 DNA reads as TGCGCCAGCAGTGACCCCGGGACAGGTTCCTACGAGCAGTACTTC. It codes for CASSDPGTGSYEQYF.

V gene TRBV6-5 combines with J gene TRBJ1-3, with D perhaps TRBD1 (5 bases). CDR1 is MNHEY and CDR2 is SVGAGI in the germline V gene. This CDR3 has 16 residues. Trimming removed 2 bases at V and 0 bases at J, with 11 bases between. The CDR3 loop reads CASSYGGQNSGNTIYF. In DNA form, the CDR3 reads TGTGCCAGCAGTTACGGCGGACAAAACTCTGGAAACACCATATATTTT.

The chain links TRBV5-1 to TRBJ1-5; no clear D. Germline lookup yields CDR1 SGHRS and CDR2 YFSETQ. CDR3 size: 14 residues. The V end was cut by 4 bases, the J end by 1 base, with 9 bases between. The CDR3 spells CASSPSGSNQPQHF. CDR3 nucleotide sequence: TGCGCCAGCAGCCCCAGCGGGAGCAATCAGCCCCAGCATTTT. Together with reference TRBV5-1 and TRBJ1-5, the CDR3 gives the full variable domain: KAGVTQTPRYLIKTRGQQVTLSCSPISGHRSVSWYQQTPGQGLQFLFEYFSETQRNKGNFPGRFSGRQFSNSRSEMNVSTLELGDSALYLCASSPSGSNQPQHFGDGTRLSIL.